Following are 8 T cell receptor beta chains from one sample sequenced in a study of radiation and T cells in renal cell carcinoma. Clones were read by immunoSEQ multiplex PCR, and TCRdb kept only the in-frame ones, dropping some. This table holds about 130,000 clones, around 84% found once. The time point here: baseline pretreatment blood. Treatment: 15 Gy SBRT to primary tumor, nephrectomy 4 weeks later. This material consisted of blood, taken from a patient whose treatment included radiotherapy and nephrectomy. These receptors all stem from a woman in her fifties or sixties with renal cell carcinoma.

The V and J genes are TRBV7-2 and TRBJ2-1; 11 nucleotides line up with TRBD2. V lost 2 bases and J lost 4; bases outside the gene matches: 13. The CDR3 has 19 residues. CDR1 is SGHTA, CDR2 FQGNSA, per germline. The CDR3 bases are TGTGCCAGCAGCTTATTTGTAGGGGTTTCTAGCGGGAGGTACAATGAGCAGTTCTTC. This gives the protein CASSLFVGVSSGRYNEQFF.

V is TRBV2 and J is TRBJ1-1; perhaps TRBD1 as D (6 bases). This CDR3 comprises 14 residues. V was clipped by 8 bases and J by 0 bases, with 13 bases between them. Germline V gene sequence: CDR1 SNHLY, CDR2 FYNNEI. The CDR3 region has the DNA TGTGCCAGCCCACAGGGATTCATGAACACTGAAGCTTTCTTT. Its protein is CASPQGFMNTEAFF.

The chain couples TRBV5-5 to TRBJ1-5, with 7 bases that match TRBD1. J lost 3 bases, V lost 2 bases, and 5 bases had no gene match. The V gene's germline CDR1 is SGHKS and CDR2 YYEKEE (reference sequence). The CDR3 covers 15 residues. The CDR3 loop is CASSFAGQNNQPQHF. CDR3 DNA sequence: TGTGCCAGCAGCTTCGCGGGACAGAACAATCAGCCCCAGCATTTT.

The chain joins TRBV6-5 to TRBJ2-1, with 12 nucleotides matching TRBD1. Trimming took 4 bases from V and 9 from J; bases not matched to a gene: 10. Germline assignment: CDR1 MNHEY and CDR2 SVGAGI. This CDR3 is 16 amino acids long. Here the CDR3 DNA reads TGTGCCAGCAGTTCTCGGGACAGGGGGCTTCTTTCTGAGCAGTTCTTC. Translated: CASSSRDRGLLSEQFF.

The gene calls are TRBV7-2 and TRBJ1-5, with 10 bases lining up with TRBD1. The length of the CDR3 is 15 residues. The germline V gene encodes CDR1 SGHTA and CDR2 FQGNSA. The ends lost 5 bases at V and 5 bases at J; junction bases unmatched: 6. DNA for the CDR3: TGTGCCAGCAGCCATCGGACAGGGGGAGATCAGCCCCAGCATTTT. It specifies CASSHRTGGDQPQHF.

This clone was seen a handful of times. V gene TRBV5-1 combines with J gene TRBJ2-2; 12 bases align to TRBD2. CDR3 length equals 15 residues. Germline V gives CDR1 SGHRS, CDR2 YFSETQ. Trimming cost V 7 bases and J 8 bases; bases outside gene matches: 9. The CDR3: CASSRTSGKRGELFF. Written as DNA, the CDR3 is TGCGCCAGCTCCCGGACTAGCGGGAAGAGAGGGGAGCTGTTTTTT.

The V call is TRBV15, the J call TRBJ1-5, with TRBD1 matching 9 bases. The ends lost 7 bases at V and 2 bases at J; junction bases unmatched: 6. Germline V CDR1 and CDR2: LNHNV, YYDKDF (reference sequence). The CDR3 totals 15 residues. Here the CDR3 reads CATNTGGGGNQPQHF. In nucleotides, the CDR3 is TGTGCCACCAACACAGGGGGCGGTGGCAATCAGCCCCAGCATTTT.

V usage is TRBV6-5 and J usage is TRBJ1-1; 9 bases match TRBD1. V gave up 6 bases and J gave up 1 base; unmatched junction bases: 3. Germline V gene sequence: CDR1 MNHEY, CDR2 SVGAGI. The CDR3 is made up of 14 amino acids. CDR3 bases: TGTGCCAGCAGGCTGGACAGGGGGAACACTGAAGCTTTCTTT. This encodes CASRLDRGNTEAFF.